These 28 T cell receptor beta chains originate from one sample sequenced in a study of blood T cell repertoires in COVID-19. The method was immunoSEQ multiplex PCR; TCRdb's version includes in-frame clones alone and lacks a portion of them. The top ten hold about 10% of the sample, which has about 89,000 clones, roughly 79% seen once. Sequencing was performed on peripheral blood. These receptors were taken from a man between 65 and 80 years old with acute or convalescent COVID-19.

The rearrangement links TRBV7-9 to TRBJ2-7; perhaps TRBD1 as D (6 bases). The CDR3 totals 15 residues. Trimming took 0 bases from V and 2 from J, leaving 11 bases between them. Per germline, CDR1 SEHNR and CDR2 FQNEAQ (reference sequence). CDR3 bases: TGTGCCAGCAGCTTAGCGGGGGCAGGGACCTACGAGCAGTACTTC. This translates into CASSLAGAGTYEQYF.

This rearrangement joins TRBV15 to TRBJ1-2; 11 nucleotides line up with TRBD1. CDR3 length: 13 amino acids. J was trimmed by 3 bases and V by 8 bases; bases with no gene match: 2. CDR1 and CDR2 from the germline V gene are LNHNV and YYDKDF (reference sequence). The CDR3 spells CATGGQGDYGYTF. CDR3 bases: TGTGCCACCGGGGGACAGGGGGACTATGGCTACACCTTC.

The chain carries TRBV4-2 and TRBJ1-3; 9 bases match TRBD1. J lost 5 bases, V lost 2 bases, and 13 bases had no gene match. Germline CDR1 and CDR2: LGHNA and YNFKEQ. The CDR3 totals 18 residues. CDR3 DNA sequence: TGTGCCAGCAGCCAACAAATACCGAGGACAGGGGTCAGAAACACCATATATTTT. Translated, it gives CASSQQIPRTGVRNTIYF.

This chain links TRBV6-5 with TRBJ1-5; D uncertain. The CDR3 runs 13 residues. With 6 bases removed from V and 0 bases from J, the gap between germline ends came to 6 bases. Germline-derived CDR1 and CDR2 are MNHEY and SVGAGI. The chain's CDR3 is CASREGSNQPQHF. The CDR3, as DNA: TGTGCCAGCAGGGAGGGTAGCAATCAGCCCCAGCATTTT.

This clone was detected only once. The rearrangement uses TRBV14 and TRBJ2-7, with D unclear. Trimming removed 4 bases from V and 3 bases from J, with 10 bases in between. CDR3 size: 13 residues. CDR1 SGHDN and CDR2 FVKESK come from the germline V gene. The CDR3 DNA follows: TGTGCCAGCAGCCCCGGAGCAGTCTACGAGCAGTACTTC. Protein sequence: CASSPGAVYEQYF.

The genes are TRBV18 and TRBJ1-1; unclear D gene. This CDR3 spans 12 amino acids. Germline lookup yields CDR1 KGHSH and CDR2 LQKENI. V dropped 5 bases and J dropped 1 base, with 5 bases sitting between them. CDR3: CASSVSNTEAFF. In DNA, the CDR3 is TGTGCCAGCTCAGTATCGAACACTGAAGCTTTCTTT.

V and J are TRBV30 and TRBJ1-2, with 8 bases fitting TRBD1. Germline trimming cut 5 bases from V and 3 bases from J; bases unmatched to any gene: 5. The CDR3 has 13 amino acids. The germline V gene has CDR1 GTSNPN and CDR2 SVGIG (reference sequence). CDR3 residues: CAWLSGGHYGYTF. CDR3 coding DNA: TGTGCCTGGCTTTCAGGGGGCCACTATGGCTACACCTTC.

V usage is TRBV6-1 and J usage is TRBJ2-7, with 10 bases fitting TRBD1. The CDR3 consists of 16 residues. J gave up 1 base and V 3 bases, and 6 bases lay outside the gene matches. The germline V gene has CDR1 MNHNS and CDR2 SASEGT. CDR3 sequence reads: CASSERGQGISYEQYF. CDR3 DNA sequence: TGTGCCAGCAGTGAGAGGGGACAGGGGATATCCTACGAGCAGTACTTC.

This rearrangement joins TRBV6-2 or TRBV6-3 to TRBJ2-7; TRBD2 matches at 12 bases. Trimming cost V 4 bases and J 2 bases; bases outside gene matches: 3. Germline V lookup: CDR1 MNHEY, CDR2 SVGEGT. The CDR3 length is 15 residues. The CDR3 is CASSSWTSGAYEQYF. The CDR3 nucleotides read TGTGCCAGCAGTTCCTGGACTAGCGGGGCCTACGAGCAGTACTTC.

The gene calls are TRBV18 and TRBJ2-1; 7 bases align to TRBD2. CDR1 KGHSH and CDR2 LQKENI come from the germline V gene. This CDR3 comprises 14 residues. The ends lost 4 bases at V and 5 bases at J; junction bases unmatched: 5. Here the CDR3 DNA reads TGTGCCAGCTCACTTTGGGAGGGGAACAATGAGCAGTTCTTC. As protein: CASSLWEGNNEQFF.

This clone was counted once. This chain uses TRBV29-1 with TRBJ1-4, with a tentative D call TRBD1 (5 bases). This CDR3 contains 14 residues. Trimming shortened V by 5 bases and J by 4 bases, and 14 bases separated the two germline ends. Germline values: CDR1 SQVTM, CDR2 ANQGSEA. CDR3 sequence reads: CSVQGGFLNEKLFF. The CDR3 DNA reads TGCAGCGTTCAGGGCGGCTTCCTTAATGAAAAACTGTTTTTT.

The rearrangement uses TRBV19 and TRBJ2-3; 16 bases map to TRBD2. V lost 5 bases to trimming and J lost 4 bases; unmatched junction nucleotides: 12. Germline-derived CDR1 and CDR2 are LNHDA and SQIVND (reference sequence). This CDR3 is 19 amino acids long. CDR3 protein: CASSSPPGTSGRASDTQYF. CDR3 nucleotide sequence: TGTGCCAGTAGTTCGCCTCCTGGGACTAGCGGGAGGGCCTCAGATACGCAGTATTTT.

The gene calls are TRBV5-1 and TRBJ1-2, with a weak D call TRBD1 (6 bases). The V gene's germline CDR1 is SGHRS and CDR2 YFSETQ. The CDR3 is made up of 14 amino acids. Trimming left V 2 bases short and J 3 bases short, with 11 bases between. The CDR3 DNA sequence: TGCGCCAGCAGCTTACAGGGAGAGTACTATGGCTACACCTTC. Its protein is CASSLQGEYYGYTF. Based on the CDR3 plus reference TRBV5-1 and TRBJ1-2, the full variable domain is KAGVTQTPRYLIKTRGQQVTLSCSPISGHRSVSWYQQTPGQGLQFLFEYFSETQRNKGNFPGRFSGRQFSNSRSEMNVSTLELGDSALYLCASSLQGEYYGYTFGSGTRLTVV.

The chain recombines TRBV6-1 with TRBJ1-1, with 7 bases aligning to TRBD1. CDR1 MNHNS and CDR2 SASEGT come from the germline V gene. The CDR3 runs 15 residues. After removal of 0 bases from V and 6 bases from J, the junction contained 7 bases not matched to a gene. The CDR3 bases are TGTGCCAGCAGTGAAGCTACAGGGGTGGGGGCTGAAGCTTTCTTT. It is translated as CASSEATGVGAEAFF.

The chain couples TRBV7-8 to TRBJ2-1, with a tentative D call TRBD2 (5 bases). CDR1 SGHVS and CDR2 FQNEAQ come from the germline V gene. The CDR3 runs to 13 residues. V lost 5 bases to trimming and J lost 2 bases, with 7 bases between them. The CDR3 loop reads CASSTGTYNEQFF. The CDR3 DNA follows: TGTGCCAGCAGCACCGGGACCTACAATGAGCAGTTCTTC.

This chain uses TRBV7-2 with TRBJ2-3, with 11 bases aligning to TRBD2. The CDR3 spans 18 residues. J lost 2 bases, V lost 1 base, and 8 bases had no gene match. The V gene's germline CDR1 is SGHTA and CDR2 FQGNSA. The CDR3 sequence: CASSLVAGGPGSTDTQYF. In DNA, the CDR3 is TGTGCCAGCAGCTTAGTAGCGGGAGGGCCTGGTTCCACAGATACGCAGTATTTT. Variable domain in full (rest from reference TRBV7-2 and TRBJ2-3): GAGVSQSPSNKVTEKGKDVELRCDPISGHTALYWYRQSLGQGLEFLIYFQGNSAPDKSGLPSDRFSAERTGGSVSTLTIQRTQQEDSAVYLCASSLVAGGPGSTDTQYFGPGTRLTVL.

The chain joins TRBV28 to TRBJ2-3, with TRBD2 as a possible D gene (5 bases). This CDR3 spans 15 amino acids. Germline V gene sequence: CDR1 MDHEN, CDR2 SYDVKM. Trimming left V 4 bases short and J 6 bases short, with 17 bases between. CDR3 nucleotides: TGTGCCAGCAGTTCCCCCGGCTCTTCGGGGGATACGCAGTATTTT. Amino acids: CASSSPGSSGDTQYF.

V is TRBV6-5 and J is TRBJ1-2; 8 nucleotides line up with TRBD1. Germline assignment: CDR1 MNHEY and CDR2 SVGAGI. CDR3 length: 13 amino acids. J gave up 2 bases and V 6 bases, and 2 bases lay outside the gene matches. CDR3 nucleotides: TGTGCCAGCAGAGCAGGGGGCAACTATGGCTACACCTTC. The encoded protein is CASRAGGNYGYTF.

This chain connects TRBV28 to TRBJ1-1; 7 bases map to TRBD1. Germline trimming cut 6 bases from V and 0 bases from J; bases unmatched to any gene: 4. CDR3 length: 14 amino acids. CDR1 MDHEN and CDR2 SYDVKM come from the germline V gene. CDR3 protein: CASSSGQLNTEAFF. DNA of the CDR3: TGTGCCAGCAGCTCGGGACAGTTGAACACTGAAGCTTTCTTT.

The V gene is TRBV29-1, the J gene TRBJ2-1, with 8 bases aligning to TRBD2. Germline assignment: CDR1 SQVTM and CDR2 ANQGSEA. The CDR3 loop spans 16 amino acids. Losses at the gene ends were 2 bases for V and 8 bases for J; bases not matched to a gene: 14. CDR3 residues: CSVESRTSHLRDEQFF. The CDR3 DNA is TGCAGCGTTGAAAGTAGGACTAGCCACCTTAGGGATGAGCAGTTCTTC.

This chain joins TRBV18 and TRBJ1-5, with TRBD1 as a possible D gene (5 bases). The CDR3 contains 15 residues. The germline V gene has CDR1 KGHSH and CDR2 LQKENI. Trimming pared 2 bases from V and 0 bases from J, leaving 8 bases between. CDR3 nucleotide sequence: TGTGCCAGCTCACCAAGGGGTACTAGCAATCAGCCCCAGCATTTT. Encoded protein: CASSPRGTSNQPQHF.

V and J are TRBV7-3 and TRBJ2-1; 13 nucleotides line up with TRBD2. Per the germline V gene, CDR1 is SGHTA and CDR2 is FQGTGA. The CDR3 totals 16 residues. The trim removed 5 bases at V and 8 bases at J, leaving 9 bases unmatched. The CDR3 region is CASSLTGLAGVDEQFF. The DNA of the CDR3 is TGTGCCAGCAGCCTGACAGGACTAGCGGGGGTCGATGAGCAGTTCTTC.

This chain connects TRBV9 to TRBJ1-3; D ambiguous. V was pared by 2 bases and J by 4 bases, with 19 bases between. Germline assignment: CDR1 SGDLS and CDR2 YYNGEE. CDR3 length equals 17 residues. The DNA of the CDR3 is TGTGCCAGCAGCGTGGCGGCCGAGGGCCCCGGAGGAAACACCATATATTTT. Its protein product is CASSVAAEGPGGNTIYF. Full variable domain (rest looked up from reference TRBV9 and TRBJ1-3): DSGVTQTPKHLITATGQRVTLRCSPRSGDLSVYWYQQSLDQGLQFLIQYYNGEERAKGNILERFSAQQFPDLHSELNLSSLELGDSALYFCASSVAAEGPGGNTIYFGEGSWLTVV.

This clone was recorded once. The chain is built from TRBV11-1 and TRBJ1-3, with D unclear. Germline CDR1 reads SGHAT; CDR2 reads FQDESV (reference sequence). This CDR3 spans 15 amino acids. Trimming stripped 2 bases from V and 0 bases from J, with 8 bases between. CDR3 in DNA: TGTGCCAGCAGCTTAACAGACAACTCTGGAAACACCATATATTTT. It encodes CASSLTDNSGNTIYF. The full variable domain, with the rest looked up from reference TRBV11-1 and TRBJ1-3, is EAEVAQSPRYKITEKSQAVAFWCDPISGHATLYWYRQILGQGPELLVQFQDESVVDDSQLPKDRFSAERLKGVDSTLKIQPAELGDSAMYLCASSLTDNSGNTIYFGEGSWLTVV.

The chain couples TRBV28 to TRBJ2-3; a weak D match, TRBD2 (7 bases). The CDR3 totals 12 residues. Trimming took 8 bases from V and 8 from J, leaving 14 bases between them. Germline V lookup: CDR1 MDHEN, CDR2 SYDVKM. The CDR3 coding sequence is TGTGCCAGCGGGGGGGCCATGAGTACGCAGTATTTT. Protein: CASGGAMSTQYF.

The CDR3 nucleotides read TGTGCCAGCAGCCTCAGTAGAGGGGGCTATGGCTACACCTTC. Protein: CASSLSRGGYGYTF. The V and J genes are TRBV9 and TRBJ1-2; weak D call: TRBD1 (6 bases). Germline V CDR1 and CDR2: SGDLS, YYNGEE. With 4 bases removed from V and 4 bases from J, the gap between germline ends came to 14 bases. The CDR3 contains 14 residues.

This clone has just one count. This chain connects TRBV2 to TRBJ2-2; 7 nucleotides line up with TRBD1. V trimming: 6 bases; J trimming: 1 base; junction bases outside the gene matches: 5. CDR3 length: 15 amino acids. The germline CDR1 and CDR2 sequences are SNHLY and FYNNEI. The CDR3 DNA reads as TGTGCCAGCAGGAGGACAGGACAGAACACCGGGGAGCTGTTTTTT. This sequence encodes CASRRTGQNTGELFF.

This chain joins TRBV2 and TRBJ2-3; 13 bases fit TRBD2. The V gene's germline CDR1 is SNHLY and CDR2 FYNNEI. V shed 6 bases, J shed 8 bases, and the junction held 5 bases outside the gene matches. This CDR3 has 14 amino acids. CDR3 DNA sequence: TGTGCCAGCAGGACTAGCGGGGGGTTCGGTACGCAGTATTTT. Amino acid sequence: CASRTSGGFGTQYF.